The 3 T cell receptor beta chains listed next were all sequenced from one sample in a study of T-cell memory formation after mild COVID-19. TCRdb ran MiXCR on the 5' RACE reads and lists one entry per CDR3 protein. The table has 25,000 to 35,000 distinct CDR3 sequences, approximately 12% seen once. The sequencing input was PBMCs or a T cell subset sorted from them (not recorded which). Source of these receptors: an adult woman who had mild COVID-19 (a few samples of this study predate the infection). Cell type and time point are not known.

This clonotype has just a few counts. The CDR3 is CASTPGQAHNYGYTF. CDR3 coding DNA: TGTGCCAGCACCCCCGGGCAGGCCCATAACTATGGCTACACCTTC. The V and J genes are TRBV6-6 and TRBJ1-2; unclear D gene. Trimming took off 7 bases at V and 1 base at J, with 16 bases between the two ends. CDR1 is MNHNY and CDR2 is SVGAGI in the germline V gene (reference sequence). This CDR3 has 15 amino acids.

This clonotype was seen at least ten times. This chain joins TRBV7-2 and TRBJ2-1, with D tentatively TRBD1 (5 bases). V was shortened by 5 bases and J by 2 bases, with 16 bases between the two germline ends. The CDR3 contains 16 residues. CDR1 SGHTA and CDR2 FQGNSA come from the germline V gene. CDR3 sequence: CASSPGGQGTYNEQFF. The CDR3 DNA sequence: TGTGCCAGCAGCCCAGGCGGCCAGGGAACCTACAATGAGCAGTTCTTC.

This clonotype has only a few counts. V is TRBV7-2 and J is TRBJ1-1; D unresolved. V lost 1 base and J 0 bases, leaving 6 bases between the germline ends. The length of the CDR3 is 14 residues. The germline V gene has CDR1 SGHTA and CDR2 FQGNSA. The CDR3 region is CASSLGRVNTEAFF. CDR3 DNA: TGTGCCAGCAGCTTAGGTCGGGTGAACACTGAAGCTTTCTTT. Full variable domain (remainder filled in from reference TRBV7-2 and TRBJ1-1): GAGVSQSPSNKVTEKGKDVELRCDPISGHTALYWYRQSLGQGLEFLIYFQGNSAPDKSGLPSDRFSAERTGGSVSTLTIQRTQQEDSAVYLCASSLGRVNTEAFFGQGTRLTVV.